This T cell receptor (beta chain) comes out of a study of T cells in localized non-small cell lung cancer. Broader study findings: Tumor trailed uninvolved adjacent lung in T cell clonality, which peaked there. Median about 56 top-100 tumor clones were shared with paired adjacent lung.

Sequencing was performed with immunoSEQ multiplex PCR; in TCRdb, only in-frame clones are kept and a portion is missing. This sample has around 50,000 clones, with 80% to 90% found just once. Germline V CDR1 and CDR2: KGHSH, LQKENI. V was clipped by 3 bases and J by 8 bases, with 19 bases between them. The CDR3 extends over 15 amino acids. About this clone itself: Its target is unknown.

Sequencing used peripheral blood, obtained before any cancer treatment. The clonotype originates from a male donor at least 60 years old with stage III squamous cell lung carcinoma. The gene calls are TRBV18 and TRBJ1-2; D is perhaps TRBD1 (6 bases). The CDR3 region has the DNA TGTGCCAGCTCACCGACCCCAACGGGGGGCGAAGGCTACACCTTC. This codes for CASSPTPTGGEGYTF.